Below are 25 T cell receptor beta chains sequenced from a single sample in a study of cytomegalovirus exposure and HLA in healthy donors. PCR employed 60 Vbeta and 13 Jbeta primers. Sequencing used immunoSEQ multiplex PCR; TCRdb keeps in-frame clones, though not all of them. The repertoire holds around 250,000 clones, about nine tenths seen once, with roughly 1.6% in the top ten. Sequenced input: PBMCs. Receptors originate from a girl aged 2-10 years in good health and CMV-seronegative.

CDR3 in amino acids: CSVESLAATEAFF. CDR3 in DNA: TGCAGCGTTGAAAGCTTGGCGGCGACTGAAGCTTTCTTT. This sequence joins TRBV29-1 and TRBJ1-1, with D unresolved. Germline CDR1 SQVTM, CDR2 ANQGSEA. V lost 2 bases and J lost 5, with 12 bases in between. The CDR3 consists of 13 residues.

This chain links TRBV28 with TRBJ2-7; 11 bases agree with TRBD2. Trimming at V came to 6 bases and at J to 6 bases, leaving 7 bases not matched to a gene. Germline CDR1 is MDHEN and CDR2 is SYDVKM. The length of the CDR3 is 14 residues. CDR3 DNA sequence: TGTGCCAGCAGCTTTAGCGGGAGGGCCCTCGAGCAGTACTTC. This gives the protein CASSFSGRALEQYF. Together with reference TRBV28 and TRBJ2-7, the CDR3 gives the full variable domain: DVKVTQSSRYLVKRTGEKVFLECVQDMDHENMFWYRQDPGLGLRLIYFSYDVKMKEKGDIPEGYSVSREKKERFSLILESASTNQTSMYLCASSFSGRALEQYFGPGTRLTVT.

The chain joins TRBV7-9 to TRBJ2-2; the match to TRBD1 covers 12 bases. The CDR3 contains 15 residues. In germline, CDR1 is SEHNR, CDR2 FQNEAQ (reference sequence). J lost 6 bases, V lost 10 bases, and 9 bases had no gene match. CDR3 sequence: CATLTGTGGAGELFF. The CDR3 DNA reads as TGTGCCACCCTAACCGGGACAGGGGGCGCCGGGGAGCTGTTTTTT.

The chain couples TRBV5-4 to TRBJ2-1; 10 bases are shared with TRBD2. The CDR3 covers 15 residues. Germline V lookup: CDR1 SGHNT, CDR2 YYREEE (reference sequence). Trimming cost V 4 bases and J 5 bases; bases outside gene matches: 6. CDR3 in DNA: TGTGCCAGCAGCACCGGACTAGCGGAGAACAATGAGCAGTTCTTC. Its translation: CASSTGLAENNEQFF.

The rearrangement uses TRBV4-2 and TRBJ2-1; 10 bases map to TRBD2. Germline V gene data show CDR1 as LGHNA and CDR2 as YNFKEQ. CDR3 length equals 16 residues. V was pared by 0 bases and J by 7 bases, with 6 bases of the junction left unmatched. CDR3 region: CASSQETSGLGNEQFF. CDR3 bases: TGTGCCAGCAGCCAAGAGACTAGCGGGCTGGGGAATGAGCAGTTCTTC.

The chain joins TRBV21-1 to TRBJ2-1; the table's D call TRBD2 went unverified against the DNA. TRBV21-1 is a pseudogene locus. The CDR3 sequence is 15 residues long. The CDR3: CASSKEASSYNEQFF. DNA for the CDR3: TGTGCCAGCAGCAAAGAAGCGAGCTCCTACAATGAGCAGTTCTTC.

This chain uses TRBV21-1 with TRBJ2-1; the table's D call, TRBD1, has no DNA check behind it. TRBV21-1 is deemed a pseudogene. The CDR3 consists of 13 residues. The CDR3 nucleotides are TGTGCCAGCAGCAAGACAGAATACAATGAGCAGTTCTTC. Amino acid sequence: CASSKTEYNEQFF.

The chain carries TRBV5-1 and TRBJ2-7, with D perhaps TRBD1 (5 bases). CDR1 SGHRS and CDR2 YFSETQ come from the germline V gene. Between the trimmed V and J ends, which lost 0 bases and 7 bases, there was a span of 14 bases. The CDR3 totals 14 residues. CDR3 coding DNA: TGCGCCAGCAGCTTGGGGGGCAGTTCGGATGAGCAGTACTTC. It yields the protein CASSLGGSSDEQYF.

The chain is built from TRBV6-5 and TRBJ1-4, with a tentative D call TRBD1 (6 bases). Trimming removed 2 bases from V and 3 bases from J, with 10 bases in between. Germline CDR1 reads MNHEY; CDR2 reads SVGAGI. This CDR3 is 15 amino acids long. This chain's CDR3 is CASSYGGHPNEKLFF. In nucleotides, the CDR3 is TGTGCCAGCAGTTACGGGGGACACCCTAATGAAAAACTGTTTTTT.

The V gene is TRBV9, the J gene TRBJ2-1; 9 positions agree with TRBD1. The length of the CDR3 is 21 residues. V trimming: 0 bases; J trimming: 4 bases; junction bases outside the gene matches: 20. The germline V gene encodes CDR1 SGDLS and CDR2 YYNGEE. In DNA, the CDR3 is TGTGCCAGCAGCGTAGGTAGCTCTAGACCGGGACAGGGCAATTCGTACAATGAGCAGTTCTTC. As protein: CASSVGSSRPGQGNSYNEQFF. The full variable domain, its missing parts supplied by reference TRBV9 and TRBJ2-1, is DSGVTQTPKHLITATGQRVTLRCSPRSGDLSVYWYQQSLDQGLQFLIQYYNGEERAKGNILERFSAQQFPDLHSELNLSSLELGDSALYFCASSVGSSRPGQGNSYNEQFFGPGTRLTVL.

The chain links TRBV4-1 to TRBJ1-3; D ambiguous. The V end lost 4 bases, the J end lost 2 bases, and 9 bases lay between the germline ends. CDR3 size: 14 residues. The germline CDR1 and CDR2 sequences are MGHRA and YSYEKL. CDR3 sequence: CASSRGIPGNTIYF. CDR3 nucleotide sequence: TGCGCCAGCAGCCGAGGAATACCTGGAAACACCATATATTTT.

This chain uses TRBV30 with TRBJ1-3; D call uncertain. The CDR3 contains 12 residues. CDR1 and CDR2 (germline): GTSNPN, SVGIG (reference sequence). Trimming took 5 bases from V and 2 from J, leaving 7 bases between them. CDR3 amino acids: CAWQSPGNTIYF. The CDR3 nucleotides are TGTGCCTGGCAGTCGCCTGGAAACACCATATATTTT.

The chain links TRBV6-1 to TRBJ2-4, with 12 bases fitting TRBD2. Germline CDR1 reads MNHNS; CDR2 reads SASEGT. The V and J ends lost 4 bases and 7 bases, in that order; junction bases with no gene match: 11. CDR3 length: 17 residues. The CDR3 is CASSGQEGLAGMNIQYF. In DNA, the CDR3 is TGTGCCAGCAGTGGGCAAGAGGGACTAGCGGGTATGAACATTCAGTACTTC.

The chain recombines TRBV9 with TRBJ1-1, with TRBD1 as a possible D gene (6 bases). The germline V gene has CDR1 SGDLS and CDR2 YYNGEE. The CDR3 loop spans 14 amino acids. V was shortened by 2 bases and J by 4 bases, with 12 bases between the two germline ends. CDR3 sequence: CASSVQGKSTEAFF. The CDR3 nucleotides read TGTGCCAGCAGCGTCCAGGGGAAGAGCACTGAAGCTTTCTTT.

The CDR3 region has the DNA TGTGCCATCAGTGGGGCGACTAGCGGGAGCCAGTCAGATACGCAGTATTTT. Protein product: CAISGATSGSQSDTQYF. J is TRBJ2-3 and V is TRBV10-3; 12 bases fit TRBD2. The germline CDR1 and CDR2 sequences are ENHRY and SYGVKD. The CDR3 is 17 amino acids. The J segment lost 4 bases and the V segment lost 4 bases, leaving 9 bases of the junction unmatched.

V gene TRBV6-1 combines with J gene TRBJ2-3; 12 nucleotides align to TRBD2. Germline V gene sequence: CDR1 MNHNS, CDR2 SASEGT. J was trimmed by 0 bases and V by 2 bases; bases with no gene match: 3. CDR3 length: 17 residues. The CDR3 region is CASSETSGGQSTDTQYF. The CDR3 region has the DNA TGTGCCAGCAGTGAAACTAGCGGGGGGCAAAGCACAGATACGCAGTATTTT.

J is TRBJ2-7 and V is TRBV18, with 8 nucleotides matching TRBD2. Unmatched junction bases numbered 4, after V lost 2 bases and J lost 4 bases. The germline V gene encodes CDR1 KGHSH and CDR2 LQKENI. This CDR3 region has 14 residues. For the CDR3, the DNA is TGTGCCAGCTCACCATCACTAGCGGTATACGAGCAGTACTTC. Residues: CASSPSLAVYEQYF.

The genes are TRBV28 and TRBJ2-3; TRBD2 aligns across 8 bases. This CDR3 region has 13 residues. Germline V CDR1 and CDR2: MDHEN, SYDVKM. Trimming took 6 bases from V and 4 from J; bases not matched to a gene: 3. CDR3 loop: CASRPGGADTQYF. In DNA, the CDR3 is TGTGCCAGCAGGCCGGGGGGGGCAGATACGCAGTATTTT.

The chain recombines TRBV5-1 with TRBJ2-5, with D possibly being TRBD1 (6 bases). The J call may be faulty, since TRBJ2-7 better matches the DNA end. The CDR3 extends over 15 amino acids. Germline CDR1 is SGHRS and CDR2 is YFSETQ. CDR3 nucleotide sequence: TGCGCCAGCAGCTTGGAAGTGACAGGCGAGTACGAGCAGTACTTC. This encodes CASSLEVTGEYEQYF.

The chain is built from TRBV7-6 and TRBJ1-4; D not resolved. Germline values: CDR1 SGHVS, CDR2 FNYEAQ. The CDR3 totals 15 residues. Trimming took 5 bases from V and 3 from J, leaving 13 bases between them. Here the CDR3 reads CASSTSPGANEKLFF. CDR3 DNA sequence: TGTGCCAGCAGCACCAGCCCCGGGGCTAATGAAAAACTGTTTTTT.

The V gene is TRBV9, the J gene TRBJ2-7, with a tentative D call TRBD2 (6 bases). Trimming pared 0 bases from V and 6 bases from J, leaving 10 bases between. The CDR3 extends over 13 amino acids. Per germline, CDR1 SGDLS and CDR2 YYNGEE. CDR3 loop: CASSVAGVIEQYF. CDR3 sequence (DNA): TGTGCCAGCAGCGTAGCGGGAGTGATCGAGCAGTACTTC.

The rearrangement links TRBV14 to TRBJ2-7; 10 nucleotides agree with TRBD1. Germline V gene lookup returns CDR1 SGHDN and CDR2 FVKESK. This CDR3 region has 15 residues. V was pared by 3 bases and J by 3 bases, with 5 bases of the junction left unmatched. In DNA, the CDR3 is TGTGCCAGCAGCCAGTCGGGACAGGGGATCTACGAGCAGTACTTC. This codes for CASSQSGQGIYEQYF.

The chain links TRBV10-3 to TRBJ1-2, with 12 bases lining up with TRBD1. CDR3 length: 15 residues. V lost 0 bases to trimming and J lost 4 bases; unmatched junction nucleotides: 0. Germline CDR1 ENHRY, CDR2 SYGVKD. The CDR3 region has the DNA TGTGCCATCAGTGAGTCGGGACAGGGGGCCTATGGCTACACCTTC. This encodes CAISESGQGAYGYTF.

The chain uses TRBV11-2 and TRBJ2-3, with a weak D call TRBD2 (6 bases). The CDR3 loop spans 17 amino acids. V was trimmed by 2 bases and J by 6 bases, leaving 21 bases between them. Germline V gives CDR1 SGHAT, CDR2 FQNNGV. Here the CDR3 reads CASSLHLAGPEVDTQYF. In DNA form, the CDR3 reads TGTGCCAGCAGCTTACATCTCGCGGGGCCCGAAGTGGATACGCAGTATTTT.

The rearrangement links TRBV7-2 to TRBJ2-7; D is perhaps TRBD1 (6 bases). The CDR3 is made up of 15 amino acids. The germline CDR1 and CDR2 sequences are SGHTA and FQGNSA. Trimming removed 0 bases at V and 7 bases at J, with 16 bases between. CDR3 DNA: TGTGCCAGCAGCTTAGCCGAGGGGGTCCCGGGGGAGCAGTACTTC. Its translation is CASSLAEGVPGEQYF.